What follows is one TCR beta chain and its context. The CDR3 length is 14 residues. Germline V lookup: CDR1 KGHSH, CDR2 LQKENI. V was cut by 2 bases and J by 7 bases, with 14 bases left in between. Source study methods: Reference gene primer amplification gave estimated nucleated cell counts. Clones were read by immunoSEQ multiplex PCR, and TCRdb kept only the in-frame ones, dropping some. That table is the source of V, J and clone size, and D and trimming were worked out from the DNA. The sample includes approximately 73,000 clones, about 88% of them seen just once. The sample belongs to a study of blood T cell repertoires in COVID-19.

Source material: peripheral blood. The chain combines TRBV18 with TRBJ1-2, with D perhaps TRBD1 (6 bases). The TCR originated in a man older than 75 with acute or convalescent COVID-19. DNA for the CDR3: TGTGCCAGCTCACCAGGCAGGGGATGGCTTGGCTACACCTTC. This codes for CASSPGRGWLGYTF.